Listed here are 5 T cell receptor beta chains from one sample, sequenced in a study of T-cell memory formation after mild COVID-19. One entry per CDR3 protein results from TCRdb running MiXCR on the 5' RACE reads. The table includes 150,000 to 200,000 distinct CDR3 sequences, 10% to 15% detected once. Source material: PBMCs or a T cell subset sorted from them (not recorded which). These receptor sequences come from a man between 18 and 35 years old who had mild COVID-19 (a few samples of this study predate the infection). Cell type and time point are not known.

This chain links TRBV9 with TRBJ2-3; possibly TRBD2 for D (6 bases). CDR3 size: 14 residues. The germline V gene has CDR1 SGDLS and CDR2 YYNGEE. The ends were cut back, 0 bases at V and 4 bases at J, with 9 bases in the middle. As DNA, the CDR3 is TGTGCCAGCAGCGTAGAACAGCGGGCAGATACGCAGTATTTT. Translation gives CASSVEQRADTQYF.

This chain uses TRBV7-3 with TRBJ2-3; D is unclear. The V and J ends lost 3 bases and 6 bases respectively, with 10 bases between them. Germline V gives CDR1 SGHTA, CDR2 FQGTGA. The CDR3 runs to 13 residues. In DNA, the CDR3 is TGTGCCAGCAGCTTGAGTCGGTGGGATACGCAGTATTTT. It specifies CASSLSRWDTQYF.

This clonotype came up a few times. The chain recombines TRBV5-1 with TRBJ1-1; D gene ambiguous. Germline V gives CDR1 SGHRS, CDR2 YFSETQ. The CDR3 has 14 residues. V was trimmed by 3 bases and J by 1 base, leaving 10 bases between them. The CDR3 DNA reads TGCGCCAGCAGCTGGACGGGAGAGAACACTGAAGCTTTCTTT. Translation gives CASSWTGENTEAFF.

This clonotype has only a few counts. The gene calls are TRBV7-2 and TRBJ2-3, with 7 positions matching TRBD1. CDR1 SGHTA and CDR2 FQGNSA come from the germline V gene. V dropped 5 bases and J dropped 3; count of bases not matched to a gene: 11. The CDR3 sequence is 16 residues long. The CDR3 here is CASSLGDSVITDTQYF. The CDR3 nucleotides read TGTGCCAGCAGCCTCGGGGACAGCGTGATTACAGATACGCAGTATTTT.

The gene calls are TRBV6-5 and TRBJ1-2; 7 bases agree with TRBD1. J lost 8 bases, V lost 0 bases, and 12 bases had no gene match. Germline-derived CDR1 and CDR2 are MNHEY and SVGAGI. The CDR3 runs to 16 residues. The CDR3 DNA reads TGTGCCAGCAGTTACTCGGACAGGAATGCGGTTGGAGGCTACACCTTC. Translated: CASSYSDRNAVGGYTF.